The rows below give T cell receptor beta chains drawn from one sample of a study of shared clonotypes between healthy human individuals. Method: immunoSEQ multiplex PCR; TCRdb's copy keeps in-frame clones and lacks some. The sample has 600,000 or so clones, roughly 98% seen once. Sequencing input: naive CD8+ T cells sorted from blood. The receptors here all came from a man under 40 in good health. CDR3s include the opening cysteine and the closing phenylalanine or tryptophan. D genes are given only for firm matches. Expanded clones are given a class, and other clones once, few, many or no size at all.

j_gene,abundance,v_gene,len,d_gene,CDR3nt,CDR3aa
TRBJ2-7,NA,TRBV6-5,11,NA,TGTGCCAGCAGTTTCAACTACGAGCAGTACTTC,CASSFNYEQYF
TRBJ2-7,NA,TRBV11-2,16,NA,TGTGCCAGCAGCTACAGGGGGACTAGTCTCTTCTACGAGCAGTACTTC,CASSYRGTSLFYEQYF
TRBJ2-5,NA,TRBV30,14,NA,TGTGCCTGGAGTGGGGGGGATAGGTCGGAGACCCAGTACTTC,CAWSGGDRSETQYF
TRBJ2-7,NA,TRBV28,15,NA,TGTGCCAGCAGACTCAGGACGGAGTCCCCTATCGAGCAGTACTTC,CASRLRTESPIEQYF
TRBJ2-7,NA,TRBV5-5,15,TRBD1,TGTGCCAGCGTGGTCCGACAGGGGCCGGCCTACGAGCAGTACTTC,CASVVRQGPAYEQYF
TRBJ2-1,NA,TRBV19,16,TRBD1,TGTGCCAGTGCCACACCGGACAGGATGCCAATGAATGAGCAGTTCTTC,CASATPDRMPMNEQFF
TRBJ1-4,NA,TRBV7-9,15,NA,TGTGCCAGCAGCTCAACAGAGACAACTAATGAAAAACTGTTTTTT,CASSSTETTNEKLFF
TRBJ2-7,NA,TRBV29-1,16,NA,TGCAGCGTTGAAGATCCAAGAACGGACAGCTCCTACGAGCAGTACTTC,CSVEDPRTDSSYEQYF
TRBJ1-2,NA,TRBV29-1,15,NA,TGCAGCGTTGAAGGAAGGGAAAGTCTTAACTATGGCTACACCTTC,CSVEGRESLNYGYTF
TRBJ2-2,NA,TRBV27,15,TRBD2,TGTGCCAGCAGTTTATTAGCGGGAGTTTTCGGGGAGCTGTTTTTT,CASSLLAGVFGELFF
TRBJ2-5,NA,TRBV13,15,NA,TGTGCCAGCAGCCCACGCCCGGGGGCCGGAGAGACCCAGTACTTC,CASSPRPGAGETQYF
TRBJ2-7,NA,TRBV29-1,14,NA,TGCAGCGTTGAAGCCGGGACGGAGACCTACGAGCAGTACTTC,CSVEAGTETYEQYF
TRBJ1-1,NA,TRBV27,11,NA,TGTGCCAGCAGTCTCCGAGGGAAAGCTTTCTTT,CASSLRGKAFF
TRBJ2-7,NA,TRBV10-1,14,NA,TGCGCCAGCAGTGCACAGGGCCTTTCCTACGAGCAGTACTTC,CASSAQGLSYEQYF
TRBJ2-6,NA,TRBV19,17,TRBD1,TGTGCCAGTAACACCGGGACAGGGTATTGGGGGGCCAACGTCCTGACTTTC,CASNTGTGYWGANVLTF
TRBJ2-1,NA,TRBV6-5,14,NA,TGTGCCAGCAGTAGGGACTTTTCCTACAATGAGCAGTTCTTC,CASSRDFSYNEQFF
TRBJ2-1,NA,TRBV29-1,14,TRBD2,TGCAGCGCCCCTGTTGGACTAGCCGGCAATGAGCAGTTCTTC,CSAPVGLAGNEQFF
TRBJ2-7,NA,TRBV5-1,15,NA,TGCGCCAGCAGCTTGGTAGGGGACCCGAGCTACGAGCAGTACTTC,CASSLVGDPSYEQYF
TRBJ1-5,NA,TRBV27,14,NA,TGTGCCAGCAGTTCGACAGGTATCAATCAGCCCCAGCATTTT,CASSSTGINQPQHF
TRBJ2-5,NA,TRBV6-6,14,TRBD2,TGTGCCAGCGGCCCTGCAGCGGGAGTGAAGACCCAGTACTTC,CASGPAAGVKTQYF
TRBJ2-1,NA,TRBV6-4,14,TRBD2,TGTGCCAGCAGTGAAGCGGGAGGGCCAGATGAGCAGTTCTTC,CASSEAGGPDEQFF
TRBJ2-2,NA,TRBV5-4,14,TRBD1,TGTGCCAGCAGTTACAGGGGGAAGGACGGGGAGCTGTTTTTT,CASSYRGKDGELFF
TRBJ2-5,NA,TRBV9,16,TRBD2,TGTGCCAGCAGCGGACCGGGACTAGCGGAACGGGAGACCCAGTACTTC,CASSGPGLAERETQYF
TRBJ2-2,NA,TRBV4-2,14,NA,TGTGCCAGCAGCCAAGAACTTAACACCGGGGAGCTGTTTTTT,CASSQELNTGELFF
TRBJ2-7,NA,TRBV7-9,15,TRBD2,TGTGCCAGCAGCTTATTTAGCGGGAGGGCCTACGAGCAGTACTTC,CASSLFSGRAYEQYF
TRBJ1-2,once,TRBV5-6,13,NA,TGTGCCAGCAGCTCGGACAGTTTCTATGGCTACACCTTC,CASSSDSFYGYTF
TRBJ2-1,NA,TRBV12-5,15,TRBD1,TGTGCTAGTGGTTACGGACAGGGTCGCTACAATGAGCAGTTCTTC,CASGYGQGRYNEQFF
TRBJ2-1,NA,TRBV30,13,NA,TGTGCCTGGAGTGAACTAGCTGTGGGTGAGCAGTTCTTC,CAWSELAVGEQFF
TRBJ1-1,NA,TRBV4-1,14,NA,TGCGCCAGCAGGGAGGGGGACGGGAACACTGAAGCTTTCTTT,CASREGDGNTEAFF
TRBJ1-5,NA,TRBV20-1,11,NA,TGCAGTGCCGGGGAAACCCAGCCCCAGCATTTT,CSAGETQPQHF
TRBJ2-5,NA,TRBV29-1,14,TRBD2,TGCAGCGTTGAACTAGCGGGAGCTGGGGAGACCCAGTACTTC,CSVELAGAGETQYF
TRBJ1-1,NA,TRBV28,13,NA,TGTGCCAGCATCCACACCGGAACTACTGAAGCTTTCTTT,CASIHTGTTEAFF
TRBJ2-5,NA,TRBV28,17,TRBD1,TGTGCCAGCAAGGACAGGGGATTCCGGCAAGTTGTGGAGACCCAGTACTTC,CASKDRGFRQVVETQYF
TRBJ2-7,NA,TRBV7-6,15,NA,TGTGCCAGCAGCTTATCCGATGGGGGCTCCTACGAGCAGTACTTC,CASSLSDGGSYEQYF
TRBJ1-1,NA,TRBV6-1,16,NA,TGTGCCAGCAGTGGAGAGATCAGAGTTTTTCACACTGAAGCTTTCTTT,CASSGEIRVFHTEAFF
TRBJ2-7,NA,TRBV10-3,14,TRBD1,TGTGCCACCTTACCGGGACAGGGTATCGACGAGCAGTACTTC,CATLPGQGIDEQYF
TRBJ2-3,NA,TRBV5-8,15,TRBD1,TGTGCCAGCGGCCTCCGGACAGGGGGCACAGATACGCAGTATTTT,CASGLRTGGTDTQYF
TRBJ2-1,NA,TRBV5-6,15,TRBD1,TGTGCCAGCAGATACCGGGACAGGGTCCACAATGAGCAGTTCTTC,CASRYRDRVHNEQFF
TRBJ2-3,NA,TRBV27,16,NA,TGTGCCAGCAGTTTATTCTTCGGGAGTCCCACAGATACGCAGTATTTT,CASSLFFGSPTDTQYF
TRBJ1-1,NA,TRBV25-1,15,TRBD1,TGTGCCAGCAGTGGCTCCGGGACAGGGAACACTGAAGCTTTCTTT,CASSGSGTGNTEAFF
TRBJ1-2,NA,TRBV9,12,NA,TGTGCCAGCAGCGCGACAGGTTATGGCTACACCTTC,CASSATGYGYTF
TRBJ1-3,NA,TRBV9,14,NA,TGTGCCAGCAGCCCTTCGGGGGCAGGAAACACCATATATTTT,CASSPSGAGNTIYF
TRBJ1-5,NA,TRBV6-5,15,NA,TGTGCCAGCAGTTACTCGGGGCATGGGGCTCAGCCCCAGCATTTT,CASSYSGHGAQPQHF
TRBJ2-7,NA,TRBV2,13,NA,TGTGCCAGCACGGAGTTGTCGACCTACGAGCAGTACTTC,CASTELSTYEQYF
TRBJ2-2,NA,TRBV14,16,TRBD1,TGTGCCAGCAGCCGACAGGGACAGATGAACACCGGGGAGCTGTTTTTT,CASSRQGQMNTGELFF
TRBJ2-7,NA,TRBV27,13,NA,TGTGCCAGCAGTGTAGGACTCAGCTACGAGCAGTACTTC,CASSVGLSYEQYF
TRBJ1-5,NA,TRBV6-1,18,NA,TGTGCCAGCAGTGTGGGGGCAGGTGGGTATTCAAGCAATCAGCCCCAGCATTTT,CASSVGAGGYSSNQPQHF
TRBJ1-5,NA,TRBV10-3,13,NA,TGTGCCATCGGGAGGGCGAGCAATCAGCCCCAGCATTTT,CAIGRASNQPQHF
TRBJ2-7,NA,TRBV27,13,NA,TGTGCCAGCAGTTTATCGGGGGAGAACGAGCAGTACTTC,CASSLSGENEQYF
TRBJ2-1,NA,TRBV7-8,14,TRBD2,TGTGCCAGCAGCGCCCAGGGAGGGTACAATGAGCAGTTCTTC,CASSAQGGYNEQFF
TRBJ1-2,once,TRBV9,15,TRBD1,TGTGCCAGCATCCGTGATCCGGGACAGGGGAGCGGCTACACCTTC,CASIRDPGQGSGYTF
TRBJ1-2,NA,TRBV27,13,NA,TGTGCCAGCAGTTTGAGTGCTGGCGGAGGCTACACCTTC,CASSLSAGGGYTF
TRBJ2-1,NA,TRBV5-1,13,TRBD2,TGCGCCAGCAGCTTGGGACTAGCGCCTGAGCAGTTCTTC,CASSLGLAPEQFF
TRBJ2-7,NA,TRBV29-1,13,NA,TGCAGCGTTGAATCTGATGCCCCCTACGAGCAGTACTTC,CSVESDAPYEQYF
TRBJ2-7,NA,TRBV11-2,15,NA,TGTGCCAGCAGCTTAGTGTACAGGACCTCCTACGAGCAGTACTTC,CASSLVYRTSYEQYF